This T cell receptor beta chain emerged from a study of control samples from healthy donors and cancer patients. Assay: immunoSEQ multiplex PCR; the TCRdb copy retains only in-frame clones and omits some. Found here are about 92,000 clones, roughly four fifths of them singletons; the top ten hold approximately 9.8%. Sequenced material: blood. The source is an older woman in good health.

The CDR3: CASSQGISGQGPDTQYF. In DNA, the CDR3 is TGTGCCAGCAGCCAAGGAATATCGGGACAGGGCCCAGATACGCAGTATTTT. This chain joins TRBV3-1 (or the pseudogene TRBV3-2) and TRBJ2-3; TRBD1 matches 9 bases. The V gene end was trimmed by 1 base and the J gene end by 4 bases; junction bases not matched to a gene: 9. There are 17 residues in the CDR3. Germline assignment: CDR1 LGHDT and CDR2 YNNKEL (reference sequence).